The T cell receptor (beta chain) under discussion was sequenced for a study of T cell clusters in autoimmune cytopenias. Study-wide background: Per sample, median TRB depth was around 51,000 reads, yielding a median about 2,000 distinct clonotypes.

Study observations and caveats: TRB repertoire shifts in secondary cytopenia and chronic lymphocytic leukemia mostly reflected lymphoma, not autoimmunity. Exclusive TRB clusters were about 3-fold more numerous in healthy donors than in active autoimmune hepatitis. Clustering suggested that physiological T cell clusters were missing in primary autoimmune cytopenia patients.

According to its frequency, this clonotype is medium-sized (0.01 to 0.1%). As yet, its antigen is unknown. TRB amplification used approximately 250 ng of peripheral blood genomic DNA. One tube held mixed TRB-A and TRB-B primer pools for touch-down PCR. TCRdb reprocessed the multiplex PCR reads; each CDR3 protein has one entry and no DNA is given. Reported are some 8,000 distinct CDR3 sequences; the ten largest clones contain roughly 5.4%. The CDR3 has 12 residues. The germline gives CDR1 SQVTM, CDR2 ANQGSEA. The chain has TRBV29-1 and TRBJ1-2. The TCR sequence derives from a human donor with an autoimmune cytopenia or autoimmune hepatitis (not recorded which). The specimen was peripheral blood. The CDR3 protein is CSVEGGRDGYTF.